The clone carrying this TCR beta chain was found once. V was clipped by 7 bases and J by 4 bases, with 18 bases between them. CDR3 length: 15 amino acids. Germline-derived CDR1 and CDR2 are MNHNS and SASEGT. TCRdb used MiXCR to reprocess the RT-PCR reads, holding one entry per CDR3 protein. This table holds 900,000 to 1,000,000 distinct CDR3 sequences, about a sixth found once. This sample stems from a study of patients and donors after allogeneic stem cell transplantation. Input material: blood, either unsorted or a sorted T cell fraction (not recorded which). The rearrangement uses TRBV6-1 and TRBJ2-3; weak D call: TRBD2 (7 bases). The source is a human donor who was either an allogeneic HSCT recipient or a stem cell or donor lymphocyte infusion donor (not recorded which). It is not recorded whose cells these are; they may come from a transplant donor. DNA of the CDR3: TGTGCCAGCACGGGAGGAAGGGGGGCCTCAGATACGCAGTATTTT. The encoded protein is CASTGGRGASDTQYF.